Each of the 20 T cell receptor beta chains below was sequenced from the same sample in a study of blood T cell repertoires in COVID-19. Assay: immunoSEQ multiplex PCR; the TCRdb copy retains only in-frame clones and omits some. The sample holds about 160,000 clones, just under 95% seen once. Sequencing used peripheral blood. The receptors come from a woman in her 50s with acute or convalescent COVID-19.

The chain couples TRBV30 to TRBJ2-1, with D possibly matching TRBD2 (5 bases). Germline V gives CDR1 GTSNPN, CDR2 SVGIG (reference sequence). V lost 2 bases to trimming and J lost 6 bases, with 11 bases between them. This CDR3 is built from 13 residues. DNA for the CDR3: TGTGCCTGGAGTAGACTAAAAGGCAATGAGCAGTTCTTC. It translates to CAWSRLKGNEQFF.

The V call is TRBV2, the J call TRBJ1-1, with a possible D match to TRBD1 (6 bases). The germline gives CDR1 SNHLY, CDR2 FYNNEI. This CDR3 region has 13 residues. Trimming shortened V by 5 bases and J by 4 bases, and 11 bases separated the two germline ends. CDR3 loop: CASSLQGGTEAFF. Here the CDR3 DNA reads TGTGCCAGCAGTTTACAGGGTGGCACTGAAGCTTTCTTT.

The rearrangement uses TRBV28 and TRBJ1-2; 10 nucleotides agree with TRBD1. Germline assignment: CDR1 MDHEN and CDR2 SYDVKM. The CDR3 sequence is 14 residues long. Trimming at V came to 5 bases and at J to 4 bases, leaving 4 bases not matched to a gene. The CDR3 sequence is CASSGTGVFYGYTF. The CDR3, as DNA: TGTGCCAGCAGTGGGACAGGGGTTTTCTATGGCTACACCTTC.

CDR3 bases: TGTGCCACCAGCAGAGCTCGGACAGACAATTACGAGCAGTACTTC. This codes for CATSRARTDNYEQYF. J is TRBJ2-7 and V is TRBV15, with D possibly matching TRBD1 (6 bases). This CDR3 region has 15 residues. V lost 1 base, J lost 4 bases, and 14 bases lay in between. Germline CDR1 is LNHNV and CDR2 is YYDKDF (reference sequence).

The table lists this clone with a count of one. The CDR3 bases are TGCGCCAGCAGCCGAGAACTGGGCAATCAGCCCCAGCATTTT. Translation gives CASSRELGNQPQHF. The chain is built from TRBV4-3 and TRBJ1-5, with no clear D. The V end lost 4 bases, the J end lost 2 bases, and 9 bases lay between the germline ends. The CDR3 is made up of 14 amino acids. Germline assignment: CDR1 LGHNA and CDR2 YSLEER.

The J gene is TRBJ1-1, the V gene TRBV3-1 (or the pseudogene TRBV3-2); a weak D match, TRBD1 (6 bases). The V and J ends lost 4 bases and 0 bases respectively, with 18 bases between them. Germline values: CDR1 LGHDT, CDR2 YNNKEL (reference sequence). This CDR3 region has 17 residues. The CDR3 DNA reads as TGTGCCAGCAGCCCCTTGACGGGGGGCTTAATGAACACTGAAGCTTTCTTT. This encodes CASSPLTGGLMNTEAFF.

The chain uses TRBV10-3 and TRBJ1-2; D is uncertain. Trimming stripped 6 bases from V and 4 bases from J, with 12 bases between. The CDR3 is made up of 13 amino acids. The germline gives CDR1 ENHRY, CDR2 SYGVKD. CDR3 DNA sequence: TGTGCCATCAGCCTCCAGGTGATCTATGGCTACACCTTC. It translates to CAISLQVIYGYTF.

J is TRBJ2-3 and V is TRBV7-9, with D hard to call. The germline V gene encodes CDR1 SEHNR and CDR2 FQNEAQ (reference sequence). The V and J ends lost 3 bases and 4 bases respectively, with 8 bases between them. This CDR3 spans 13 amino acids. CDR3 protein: CASSFLEPDTQYF. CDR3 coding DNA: TGTGCCAGCAGCTTTCTAGAACCAGATACGCAGTATTTT.

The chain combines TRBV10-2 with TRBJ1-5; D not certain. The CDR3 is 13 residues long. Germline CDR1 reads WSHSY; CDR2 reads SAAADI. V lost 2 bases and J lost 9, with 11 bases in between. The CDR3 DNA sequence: TGCGCCAGCAGTGAGCTGGGAGTAGGGCCCCAGCATTTT. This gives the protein CASSELGVGPQHF.

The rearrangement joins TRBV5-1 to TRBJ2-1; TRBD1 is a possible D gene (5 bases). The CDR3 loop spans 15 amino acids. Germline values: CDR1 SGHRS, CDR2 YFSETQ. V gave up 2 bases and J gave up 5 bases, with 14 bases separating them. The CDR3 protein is CASSLDPGSDNEQFF. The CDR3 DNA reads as TGCGCCAGCAGCTTAGACCCAGGGTCGGACAATGAGCAGTTCTTC.

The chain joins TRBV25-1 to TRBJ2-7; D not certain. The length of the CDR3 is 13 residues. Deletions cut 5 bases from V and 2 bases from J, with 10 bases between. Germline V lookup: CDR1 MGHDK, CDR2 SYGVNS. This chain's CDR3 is CASSTQNTYEQYF. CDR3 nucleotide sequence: TGTGCCAGCAGTACCCAGAATACCTACGAGCAGTACTTC.

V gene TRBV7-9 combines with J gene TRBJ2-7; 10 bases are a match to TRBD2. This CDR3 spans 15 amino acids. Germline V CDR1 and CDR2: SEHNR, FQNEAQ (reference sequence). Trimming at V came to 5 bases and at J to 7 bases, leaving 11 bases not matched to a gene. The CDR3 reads CASSASGRGSGEQYF. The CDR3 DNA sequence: TGTGCCAGCAGCGCTAGCGGGAGAGGGTCAGGGGAGCAGTACTTC.

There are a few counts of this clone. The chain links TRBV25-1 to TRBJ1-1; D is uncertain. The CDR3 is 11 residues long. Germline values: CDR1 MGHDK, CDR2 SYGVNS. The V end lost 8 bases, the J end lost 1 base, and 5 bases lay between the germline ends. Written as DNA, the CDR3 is TGTGCCAGCGTCCGGAACACTGAAGCTTTCTTT. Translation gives CASVRNTEAFF.

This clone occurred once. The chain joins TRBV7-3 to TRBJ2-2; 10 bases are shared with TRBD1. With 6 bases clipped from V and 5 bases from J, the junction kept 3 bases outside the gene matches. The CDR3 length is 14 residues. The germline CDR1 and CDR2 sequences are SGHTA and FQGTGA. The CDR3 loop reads CASSRDRGTGELFF. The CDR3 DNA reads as TGTGCCAGCAGTCGGGACAGGGGTACCGGGGAGCTGTTTTTT.

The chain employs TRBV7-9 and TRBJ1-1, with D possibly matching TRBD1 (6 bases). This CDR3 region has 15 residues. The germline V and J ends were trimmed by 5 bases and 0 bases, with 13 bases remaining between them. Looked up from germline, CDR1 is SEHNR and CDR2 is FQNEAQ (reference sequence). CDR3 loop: CASSTRTDLNTEAFF. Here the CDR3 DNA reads TGTGCCAGCAGCACCCGGACAGACCTGAACACTGAAGCTTTCTTT.

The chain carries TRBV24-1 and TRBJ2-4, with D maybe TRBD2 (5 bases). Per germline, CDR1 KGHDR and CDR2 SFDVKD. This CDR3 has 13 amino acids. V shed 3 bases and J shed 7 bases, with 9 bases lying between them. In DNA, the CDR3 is TGTGCCACCAGTGATGAGGGAGCGAACATTCAGTACTTC. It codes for CATSDEGANIQYF.

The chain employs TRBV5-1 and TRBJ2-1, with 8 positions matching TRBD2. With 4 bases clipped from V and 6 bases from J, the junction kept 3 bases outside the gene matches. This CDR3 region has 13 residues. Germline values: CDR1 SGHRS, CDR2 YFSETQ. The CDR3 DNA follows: TGCGCCAGCAGCATCGGGGGGGTCAATGAGCAGTTCTTC. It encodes CASSIGGVNEQFF. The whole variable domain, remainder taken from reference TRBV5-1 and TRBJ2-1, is KAGVTQTPRYLIKTRGQQVTLSCSPISGHRSVSWYQQTPGQGLQFLFEYFSETQRNKGNFPGRFSGRQFSNSRSEMNVSTLELGDSALYLCASSIGGVNEQFFGPGTRLTVL.

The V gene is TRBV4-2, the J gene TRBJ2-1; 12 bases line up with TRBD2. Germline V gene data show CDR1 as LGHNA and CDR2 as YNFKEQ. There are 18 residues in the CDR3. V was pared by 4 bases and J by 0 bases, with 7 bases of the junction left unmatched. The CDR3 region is CASSRTGTSGFSYNEQFF. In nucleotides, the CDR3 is TGTGCCAGCAGCCGAACCGGGACTAGCGGGTTCTCCTACAATGAGCAGTTCTTC.

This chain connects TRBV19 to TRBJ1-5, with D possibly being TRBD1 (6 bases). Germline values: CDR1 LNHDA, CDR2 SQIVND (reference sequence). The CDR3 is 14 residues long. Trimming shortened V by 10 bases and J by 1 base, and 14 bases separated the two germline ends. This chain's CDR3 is CATDWGQSNQPQHF. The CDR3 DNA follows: TGTGCCACCGACTGGGGACAAAGCAATCAGCCCCAGCATTTT.

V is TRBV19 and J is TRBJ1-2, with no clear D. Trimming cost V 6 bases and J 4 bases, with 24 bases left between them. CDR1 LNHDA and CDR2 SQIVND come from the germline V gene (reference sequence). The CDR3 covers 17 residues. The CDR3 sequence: CASSFPGGRTESYGYTF. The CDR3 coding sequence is TGTGCCAGTAGCTTCCCGGGAGGAAGGACTGAATCCTATGGCTACACCTTC.